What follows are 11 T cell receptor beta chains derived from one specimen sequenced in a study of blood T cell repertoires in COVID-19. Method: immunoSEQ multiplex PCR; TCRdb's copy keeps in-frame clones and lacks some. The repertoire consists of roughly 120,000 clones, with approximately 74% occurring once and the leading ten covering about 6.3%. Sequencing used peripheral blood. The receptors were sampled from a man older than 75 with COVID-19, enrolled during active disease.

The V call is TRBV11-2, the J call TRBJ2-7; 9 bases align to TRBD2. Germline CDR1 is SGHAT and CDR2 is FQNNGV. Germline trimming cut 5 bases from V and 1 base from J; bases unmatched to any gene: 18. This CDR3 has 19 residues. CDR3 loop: CASSTRPSGNIFESYEQYF. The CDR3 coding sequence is TGTGCCAGCAGCACAAGGCCTAGCGGGAACATATTTGAGTCCTACGAGCAGTACTTC.

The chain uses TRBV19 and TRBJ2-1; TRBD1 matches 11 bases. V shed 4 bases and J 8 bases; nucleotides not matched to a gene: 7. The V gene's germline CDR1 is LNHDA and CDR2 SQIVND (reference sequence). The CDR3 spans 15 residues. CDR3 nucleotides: TGTGCCAGTAGTACCCTCGGGACAGGGGGAGATGAGCAGTTCTTC. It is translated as CASSTLGTGGDEQFF.

The chain's CDR3 is CASSPVQGYYEQYF. The CDR3 DNA is TGTGCCAGCAGCCCCGTCCAGGGGTACTACGAGCAGTACTTC. The chain recombines TRBV5-6 with TRBJ2-7; tentative D call: TRBD1 (6 bases). The CDR3 has 14 amino acids. V was pared by 4 bases and J by 3 bases, with 14 bases between. CDR1 is SGHDT and CDR2 is YYEEEE in the germline V gene.

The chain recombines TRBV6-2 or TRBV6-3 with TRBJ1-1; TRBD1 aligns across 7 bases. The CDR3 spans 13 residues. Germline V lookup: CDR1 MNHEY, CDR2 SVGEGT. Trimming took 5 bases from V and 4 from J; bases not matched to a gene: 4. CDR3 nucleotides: TGTGCCAGCAGTGCGACAGGGACCACTGAAGCTTTCTTT. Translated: CASSATGTTEAFF.

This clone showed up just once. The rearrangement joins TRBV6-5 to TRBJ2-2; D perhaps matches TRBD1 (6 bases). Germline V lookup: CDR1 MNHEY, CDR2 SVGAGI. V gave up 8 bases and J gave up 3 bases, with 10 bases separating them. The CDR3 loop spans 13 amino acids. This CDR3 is CASGQTYTGELFF. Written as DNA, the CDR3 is TGTGCCAGCGGACAGACATACACCGGGGAGCTGTTTTTT.

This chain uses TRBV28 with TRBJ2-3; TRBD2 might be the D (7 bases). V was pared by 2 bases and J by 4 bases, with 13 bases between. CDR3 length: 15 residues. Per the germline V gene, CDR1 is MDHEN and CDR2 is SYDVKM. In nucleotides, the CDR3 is TGTGCCAGCAGTTTAGGGGGGGCAGGGGCAGATACGCAGTATTTT. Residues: CASSLGGAGADTQYF. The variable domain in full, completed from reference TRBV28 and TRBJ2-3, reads DVKVTQSSRYLVKRTGEKVFLECVQDMDHENMFWYRQDPGLGLRLIYFSYDVKMKEKGDIPEGYSVSREKKERFSLILESASTNQTSMYLCASSLGGAGADTQYFGPGTRLTVL.

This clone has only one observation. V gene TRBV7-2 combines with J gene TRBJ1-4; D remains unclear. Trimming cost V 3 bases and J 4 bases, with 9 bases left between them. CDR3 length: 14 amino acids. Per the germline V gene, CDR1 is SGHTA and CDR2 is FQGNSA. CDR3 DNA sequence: TGTGCCAGCAGCTTCGGACGGGGTAATGAAAAACTGTTTTTT. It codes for CASSFGRGNEKLFF.

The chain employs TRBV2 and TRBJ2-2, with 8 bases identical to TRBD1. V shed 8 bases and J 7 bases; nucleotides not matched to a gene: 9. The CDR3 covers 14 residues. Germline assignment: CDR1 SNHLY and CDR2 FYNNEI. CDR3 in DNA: TGTGCCAGCCGCCCAGGGGGCTTTGACGGGGAGCTGTTTTTT. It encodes CASRPGGFDGELFF. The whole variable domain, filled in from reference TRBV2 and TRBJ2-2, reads EPEVTQTPSHQVTQMGQEVILRCVPISNHLYFYWYRQILGQKVEFLVSFYNNEISEKSEIFDDQFSVERPDGSNFTLKIRSTKLEDSAMYFCASRPGGFDGELFFGEGSRLTVL.

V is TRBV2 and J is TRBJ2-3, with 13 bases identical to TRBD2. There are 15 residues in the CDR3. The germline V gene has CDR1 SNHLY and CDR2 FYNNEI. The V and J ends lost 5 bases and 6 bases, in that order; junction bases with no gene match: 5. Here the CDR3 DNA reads TGTGCCAGCAGTCCCCGGACTAGCGGGAGTGATACGCAGTATTTT. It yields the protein CASSPRTSGSDTQYF.

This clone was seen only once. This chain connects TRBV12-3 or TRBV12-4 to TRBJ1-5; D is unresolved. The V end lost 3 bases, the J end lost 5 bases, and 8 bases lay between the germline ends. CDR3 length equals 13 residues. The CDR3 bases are TGTGCCAGCAGTTTTACGTTAGATCAGCCCCAGCATTTT. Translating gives CASSFTLDQPQHF.

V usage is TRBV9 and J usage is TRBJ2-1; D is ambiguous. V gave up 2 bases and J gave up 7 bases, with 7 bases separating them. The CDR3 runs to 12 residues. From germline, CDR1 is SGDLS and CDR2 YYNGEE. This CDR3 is CASSVFQNEQFF. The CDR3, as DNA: TGTGCCAGCAGCGTCTTTCAGAATGAGCAGTTCTTC.